This passage covers 26 T cell receptor beta chains from one sample sequenced in a study of T cells in Graves' hyperthyroidism and ophthalmopathy. Amplification yielded TCR beta CDR3 regions, with RNA transcripts as the source. A set of HTBI primers served as the primers for a first-round RT-PCR of the TCR CDR3. TCRdb re-derived calls from the multiplex PCR reads in MiXCR, one entry per CDR3 protein. The table lists 500,000 or so distinct CDR3 sequences, roughly 18% of them singletons. Sequencing input: blood. The receptors derive from a woman between 18 and 29 years old with Graves' ophthalmopathy.

Points on this clonotype: This may be a read error: a much more frequent sequence differs by one nucleotide. The chain is built from TRBV6-2 or TRBV6-3 and TRBJ1-5; D call uncertain. Germline CDR1 and CDR2: MNHEY and SVGEGT. CDR3 size: 12 residues. Trimming shortened V by 4 bases and J by 5 bases, and 6 bases separated the two germline ends. Here the CDR3 DNA reads TGTGCCAGCAGTTTTGGGCATCAGCCCCAGCATTTT. It codes for CASSFGHQPQHF.

This rearrangement joins TRBV5-6 to TRBJ1-4; TRBD1 aligns across 7 bases. The CDR3 has 15 amino acids. Trimming removed 4 bases from V and 7 bases from J; junction bases left unmatched: 10. Per the germline V gene, CDR1 is SGHDT and CDR2 is YYEEEE. The CDR3 nucleotides read TGTGCCAGCAGCCTGCGACAGGGCCCCTCTGAAAAACTGTTTTTT. It yields the protein CASSLRQGPSEKLFF.

Worth noting for this clonotype: This is likely a read error, given that the CDR3 carries no conserved phenylalanine or tryptophan at its end. This sequence joins TRBV19 and TRBJ1-2; no clear D. In germline, CDR1 is LNHDA, CDR2 SQIVND (reference sequence). V was trimmed by 2 bases and J by 6 bases, leaving 10 bases between them. The CDR3 spans 13 residues. In nucleotides, the CDR3 is TGTGCCAGTAGTATAAGAGATTTGGATGGCTACACCCTC. It codes for CASSIRDLDGYTL.

The rearrangement joins TRBV5-1 to TRBJ2-7; 8 bases are a match to TRBD1. This CDR3 spans 14 amino acids. Germline V gene data show CDR1 as SGHRS and CDR2 as YFSETQ. Unmatched junction bases numbered 6, after V lost 2 bases and J lost 5 bases. The CDR3 sequence: CASSLQGDADEQYF. DNA of the CDR3: TGCGCCAGCAGCTTACAGGGGGACGCCGACGAGCAGTACTTC.

This clonotype was observed a few times. The chain links TRBV12-3 or TRBV12-4 to TRBJ2-5; TRBD2 agrees at 9 bases. The J segment lost 6 bases and the V segment lost 6 bases, leaving 5 bases of the junction unmatched. The CDR3 sequence is 13 residues long. Here the CDR3 reads CASSRGGAKTQYF. The DNA for the CDR3 is TGTGCCAGCAGCCGCGGGGGGGCAAAGACCCAGTACTTC.

This clonotype has a count of ten or more. The chain links TRBV6-1 to TRBJ2-7; 8 positions match TRBD2. Germline values: CDR1 MNHNS, CDR2 SASEGT. The length of the CDR3 is 15 residues. The J segment lost 1 base and the V segment lost 5 bases, leaving 7 bases of the junction unmatched. The CDR3 reads CASSKSGSESYEQYF. The CDR3, as DNA: TGTGCCAGCAGTAAGAGCGGGAGCGAATCCTACGAGCAGTACTTC.

The table lists this clonotype with many counts. The chain links TRBV12-3 or TRBV12-4 to TRBJ1-1; D is undetermined. CDR3 length: 12 residues. Trimming removed 6 bases at V and 6 bases at J, with 11 bases between. As DNA, the CDR3 is TGTGCCAGCAGCCTAGGGCCGGCTGAAGCTTTCTTT. This translates into CASSLGPAEAFF.

This clonotype was observed a few times. This rearrangement joins TRBV6-1 to TRBJ1-2, with 7 bases matching TRBD1. Losses at the gene ends were 5 bases for V and 4 bases for J; bases not matched to a gene: 25. Germline CDR1 and CDR2: MNHNS and SASEGT. This CDR3 comprises 20 residues. This CDR3 is CASSPSFSPPGQLAFYGYTF. In nucleotides, the CDR3 is TGTGCCAGCAGTCCTTCATTTTCTCCCCCGGGACAGCTCGCTTTCTATGGCTACACCTTC.

This clonotype occurred a few times. The CDR3 is CASSPIAGGLSNTGELFF. The CDR3 DNA sequence: TGTGCCAGTAGTCCGATAGCGGGGGGGTTATCGAACACCGGGGAGCTGTTTTTT. The V gene is TRBV19, the J gene TRBJ2-2, with 11 nucleotides matching TRBD2. Losses at the gene ends were 5 bases for V and 0 bases for J; bases not matched to a gene: 8. Per germline, CDR1 LNHDA and CDR2 SQIVND (reference sequence). CDR3 size: 18 residues.

This clonotype was observed at least ten times. The V gene is TRBV6-5, the J gene TRBJ1-1, with D uncertain. The V gene's germline CDR1 is MNHEY and CDR2 SVGAGI. This CDR3 is 14 amino acids long. V was trimmed by 0 bases and J by 5 bases, leaving 10 bases between them. The CDR3 nucleotides are TGTGCCAGCAGTTACTCACCCGGAGGTACTGAAGCTTTCTTT. Amino acid sequence: CASSYSPGGTEAFF.

In this sample, this clonotype turned up many times. V gene TRBV30 combines with J gene TRBJ2-2; D unclear. V was clipped by 2 bases and J by 4 bases, with 11 bases between them. From germline, CDR1 is GTSNPN and CDR2 SVGIG (reference sequence). The CDR3 has 14 amino acids. CDR3 sequence reads: CAWSRRTGTGELFF. The CDR3 bases are TGTGCCTGGAGTCGACGGACGGGCACCGGGGAGCTGTTTTTT.

This clonotype was counted ten times or more. The V call is TRBV27, the J call TRBJ2-2; D unresolved. CDR1 MNHEY and CDR2 SMNVEV come from the germline V gene (reference sequence). This CDR3 has 17 residues. The V and J ends lost 5 bases and 2 bases respectively, with 18 bases between them. The CDR3 coding sequence is TGTGCCAGCAGTCCGTACCCTTTAGCCAGAAACACCGGGGAGCTGTTTTTT. It is translated as CASSPYPLARNTGELFF.

This clonotype was seen ten or more times. The chain joins TRBV30 to TRBJ2-3; perhaps TRBD2 as D (5 bases). V lost 1 base to trimming and J lost 4 bases, with 18 bases between them. Looked up from germline, CDR1 is GTSNPN and CDR2 is SVGIG (reference sequence). The CDR3 has 16 residues. CDR3 region: CAWSGDTRSVADTQYF. The CDR3 DNA sequence: TGTGCCTGGAGTGGAGACACTAGATCAGTCGCAGATACGCAGTATTTT.

Ten or more counts support this clonotype. The V gene is TRBV30, the J gene TRBJ1-1; D is uncertain. Per the germline V gene, CDR1 is GTSNPN and CDR2 is SVGIG (reference sequence). The CDR3 has 12 residues. Deletions cut 2 bases from V and 1 base from J, with 5 bases between. The CDR3 region is CAWSQPNTEAFF. CDR3 in DNA: TGTGCCTGGAGTCAGCCGAACACTGAAGCTTTCTTT.

The sample holds many counts of this clonotype. The V gene is TRBV6-1, the J gene TRBJ1-1; tentative D call: TRBD1 (6 bases). Germline CDR1 MNHNS, CDR2 SASEGT. The CDR3 loop spans 13 amino acids. V lost 5 bases to trimming and J lost 5 bases, with 12 bases between them. DNA of the CDR3: TGTGCCAGCAGTTACAACAGGGAAACTGAAGCTTTCTTT. Translating it yields CASSYNRETEAFF.

The chain employs TRBV28 and TRBJ2-2; perhaps TRBD1 as D (6 bases). Trimming left V 4 bases short and J 4 bases short, with 13 bases between. This CDR3 is built from 15 residues. CDR1 MDHEN and CDR2 SYDVKM come from the germline V gene. CDR3 DNA: TGTGCCAGCAGTTCACCACAGGGTATCACCGGGGAGCTGTTTTTT. As protein: CASSSPQGITGELFF.

This clonotype was found many times. V and J are TRBV28 and TRBJ1-1; D remains unclear. Germline V gene lookup returns CDR1 MDHEN and CDR2 SYDVKM. V lost 1 base, J lost 12 bases, and 12 bases lay in between. This CDR3 comprises 12 residues. DNA of the CDR3: TGTGCCAGCAGTTTATTCGGTCGGAGAACTTTCTTT. Translation: CASSLFGRRTFF.

This clonotype showed up just a few times. This sequence joins TRBV6-2 or TRBV6-3 and TRBJ2-7; possible D gene TRBD2, 6 bases. Looked up from germline, CDR1 is MNHEY and CDR2 is SVGEGT. Trimming cost V 6 bases and J 0 bases, with 21 bases left between them. The CDR3 consists of 17 residues. CDR3 sequence: CASRPVSGVLSSYEQYF. CDR3 nucleotides: TGTGCCAGCAGACCCGTTTCGGGGGTCCTAAGCTCCTACGAGCAGTACTTC.

Ten or more counts support this clonotype. The chain is built from TRBV7-6 and TRBJ2-1; no clear D gene. CDR3 length equals 14 residues. V was cut by 6 bases and J by 0 bases, with 9 bases left in between. Germline V gene sequence: CDR1 SGHVS, CDR2 FNYEAQ. The CDR3: CASRLDDSYNEQFF. CDR3 coding DNA: TGTGCCAGCAGACTTGACGACTCCTACAATGAGCAGTTCTTC.

This chain joins TRBV5-1 and TRBJ1-1; no clear D gene. The CDR3 contains 14 residues. Germline V gene lookup returns CDR1 SGHRS and CDR2 YFSETQ. V was pared by 4 bases and J by 7 bases, with 17 bases between. In nucleotides, the CDR3 is TGCGCCAGCAGCGGCCTAGGGAGAAGTGGTGAAGCTTTCTTT. This sequence encodes CASSGLGRSGEAFF.

This clonotype came up a few times. The chain employs TRBV28 and TRBJ1-4; possibly TRBD1 for D (5 bases). Germline lookup yields CDR1 MDHEN and CDR2 SYDVKM. The CDR3 contains 17 residues. Trimming stripped 2 bases from V and 0 bases from J, with 13 bases between. CDR3 bases: TGTGCCAGCAGTTTAGTTGGGGGACCCACAACTAATGAAAAACTGTTTTTT. Amino acids: CASSLVGGPTTNEKLFF.

This clonotype was counted ten times or more. The chain links TRBV30 to TRBJ2-7, with 9 bases that match TRBD2. V gave up 1 base and J gave up 2 bases; unmatched junction bases: 0. The CDR3 has 13 amino acids. Germline CDR1 and CDR2: GTSNPN and SVGIG (reference sequence). CDR3 sequence reads: CAWSGLAAYEQYF. CDR3 nucleotides: TGTGCCTGGAGTGGACTAGCGGCCTACGAGCAGTACTTC. The whole variable domain, filled in from reference TRBV30 and TRBJ2-7, reads SQTIHQWPATLVQPVGSPLSLECTVEGTSNPNLYWYRQAAGRGLQLLFYSVGIGQISSEVPQNLSASRPQDRQFILSSKKLLLSDSGFYLCAWSGLAAYEQYFGPGTRLTVT.

V usage is TRBV20-1 and J usage is TRBJ2-7; TRBD2 matches at 7 bases. V lost 2 bases to trimming and J lost 2 bases; unmatched junction nucleotides: 12. CDR3 length: 16 amino acids. CDR1 and CDR2 from the germline V gene are DFQATT and SNEGSKA (reference sequence). The CDR3 coding sequence is TGCAGTGCTAGACCCTCACCTCTAGCGGACACCTACGAGCAGTACTTC. Translating it yields CSARPSPLADTYEQYF.

This chain connects TRBV5-6 to TRBJ2-1; D possibly uses TRBD1 or TRBD2 (5 bases each). Deletions cut 2 bases from V and 0 bases from J, with 15 bases between. The V gene's germline CDR1 is SGHDT and CDR2 YYEEEE. The CDR3 extends over 17 amino acids. CDR3 sequence reads: CASSFEGTMSSYNEQFF. The CDR3 nucleotides read TGTGCCAGCAGCTTCGAGGGGACGATGAGCTCCTACAATGAGCAGTTCTTC.

This chain links TRBV9 with TRBJ2-7; TRBD1 aligns across 7 bases. Germline V CDR1 and CDR2: SGDLS, YYNGEE. The V segment lost 4 bases and the J segment 3 bases; nucleotides outside the gene matches: 10. The CDR3 is 15 residues long. CDR3 residues: CASSTRAGGGYEQYF. CDR3 DNA sequence: TGTGCCAGCAGCACTCGAGCAGGGGGTGGCTACGAGCAGTACTTC.

This clonotype was observed a handful of times. The chain couples TRBV27 to TRBJ2-2; possible D gene TRBD2, 7 bases. Looked up from germline, CDR1 is MNHEY and CDR2 is SMNVEV (reference sequence). This CDR3 spans 16 amino acids. The V end was cut by 1 base, the J end by 4 bases, with 13 bases between. In DNA form, the CDR3 reads TGTGCCAGCAGTTTATATGACGGGGGGCCCACCGGGGAGCTGTTTTTT. Translation gives CASSLYDGGPTGELFF.